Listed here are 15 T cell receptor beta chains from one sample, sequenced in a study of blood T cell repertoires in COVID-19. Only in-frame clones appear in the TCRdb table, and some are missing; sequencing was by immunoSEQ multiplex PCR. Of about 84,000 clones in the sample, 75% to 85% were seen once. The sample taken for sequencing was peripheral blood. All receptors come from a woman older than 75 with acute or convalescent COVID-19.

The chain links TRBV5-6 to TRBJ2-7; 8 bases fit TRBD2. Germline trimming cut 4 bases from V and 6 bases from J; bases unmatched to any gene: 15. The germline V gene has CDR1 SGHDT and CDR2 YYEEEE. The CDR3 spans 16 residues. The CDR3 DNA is TGTGCCAGCAGCGTCATCACCCAGCGGGAGAATGGCGAGCAGTACTTC. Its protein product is CASSVITQRENGEQYF.

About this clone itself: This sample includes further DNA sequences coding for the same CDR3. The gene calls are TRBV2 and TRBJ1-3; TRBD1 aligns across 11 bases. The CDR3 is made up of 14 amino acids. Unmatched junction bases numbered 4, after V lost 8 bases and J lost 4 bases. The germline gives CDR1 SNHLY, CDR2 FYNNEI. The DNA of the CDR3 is TGTGCCAGCGGACAGGGGGCATCGGGAAACACCATATATTTT. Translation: CASGQGASGNTIYF. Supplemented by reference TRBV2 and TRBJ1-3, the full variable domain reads EPEVTQTPSHQVTQMGQEVILRCVPISNHLYFYWYRQILGQKVEFLVSFYNNEISEKSEIFDDQFSVERPDGSNFTLKIRSTKLEDSAMYFCASGQGASGNTIYFGEGSWLTVV.

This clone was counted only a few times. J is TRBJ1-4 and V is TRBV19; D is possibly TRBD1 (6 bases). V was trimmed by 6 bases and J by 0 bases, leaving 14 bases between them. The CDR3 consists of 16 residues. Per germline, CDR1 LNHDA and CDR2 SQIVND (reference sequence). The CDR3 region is CASRSSGGSTNEKLFF. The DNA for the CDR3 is TGTGCCAGTAGATCAAGTGGGGGCTCAACTAATGAAAAACTGTTTTTT. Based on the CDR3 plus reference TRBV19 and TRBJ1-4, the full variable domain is DGGITQSPKYLFRKEGQNVTLSCEQNLNHDAMYWYRQDPGQGLRLIYYSQIVNDFQKGDIAEGYSVSREKKESFPLTVTSAQKNPTAFYLCASRSSGGSTNEKLFFGSGTQLSVL.

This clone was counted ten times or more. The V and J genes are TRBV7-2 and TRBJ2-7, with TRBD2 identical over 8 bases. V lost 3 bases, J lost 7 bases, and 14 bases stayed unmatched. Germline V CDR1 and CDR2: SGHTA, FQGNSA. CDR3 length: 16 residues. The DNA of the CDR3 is TGTGCCAGCAGCTTGACGGTAGCGGGACTCCCACTTGAGCAGTACTTC. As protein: CASSLTVAGLPLEQYF. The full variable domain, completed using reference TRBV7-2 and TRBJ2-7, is GAGVSQSPSNKVTEKGKDVELRCDPISGHTALYWYRQSLGQGLEFLIYFQGNSAPDKSGLPSDRFSAERTGGSVSTLTIQRTQQEDSAVYLCASSLTVAGLPLEQYFGPGTRLTVT.

DNA for the CDR3: TGTGCCAGCAGCCCCGATAAGGAGCGCTACGAGCAGTACTTC. Residues: CASSPDKERYEQYF. J is TRBJ2-7 and V is TRBV6-5; D is uncertain. CDR1 MNHEY and CDR2 SVGAGI come from the germline V gene. The CDR3 totals 14 residues. V gave up 6 bases and J gave up 3 bases, with 15 bases separating them.

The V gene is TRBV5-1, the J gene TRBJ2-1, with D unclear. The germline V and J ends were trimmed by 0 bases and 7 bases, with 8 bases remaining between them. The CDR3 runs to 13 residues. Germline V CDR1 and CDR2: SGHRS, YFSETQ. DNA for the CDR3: TGCGCCAGCAGCTTGGAGTTCGGGAATGAGCAGTTCTTC. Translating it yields CASSLEFGNEQFF.

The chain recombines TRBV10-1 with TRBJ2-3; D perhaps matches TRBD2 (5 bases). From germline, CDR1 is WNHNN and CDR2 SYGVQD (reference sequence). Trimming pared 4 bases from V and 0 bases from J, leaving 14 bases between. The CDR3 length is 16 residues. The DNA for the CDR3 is TGCGCCAGCAGTGTGTCCAGAGGGATGAGCACAGATACGCAGTATTTT. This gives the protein CASSVSRGMSTDTQYF.

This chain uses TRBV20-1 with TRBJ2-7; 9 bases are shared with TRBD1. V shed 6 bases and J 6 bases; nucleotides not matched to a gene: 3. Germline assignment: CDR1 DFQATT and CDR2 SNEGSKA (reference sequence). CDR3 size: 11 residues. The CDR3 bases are TGCAGTGCGCGGACAGGGGCCGAGCAGTACTTC. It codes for CSARTGAEQYF.

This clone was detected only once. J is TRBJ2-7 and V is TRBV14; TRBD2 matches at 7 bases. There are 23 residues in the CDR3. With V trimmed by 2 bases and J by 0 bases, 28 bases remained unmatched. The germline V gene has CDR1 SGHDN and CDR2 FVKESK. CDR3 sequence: CASSQSAIFLGTFPPGGSYEQYF. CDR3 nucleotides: TGTGCCAGCAGCCAATCGGCCATTTTTCTCGGGACCTTCCCTCCGGGGGGCTCCTACGAGCAGTACTTC.

The CDR3 sequence: CAISGWAGGPGEQFF. CDR3 coding DNA: TGTGCCATCAGTGGATGGGCGGGAGGGCCGGGTGAGCAGTTCTTC. This rearrangement joins TRBV10-3 to TRBJ2-1, with 9 positions matching TRBD2. V was clipped by 4 bases and J by 9 bases; unmatched bases: 10. Germline V gene data show CDR1 as ENHRY and CDR2 as SYGVKD. The CDR3 sequence is 15 residues long.

CDR3 bases: TGTGCCACCAGTGATTCCAAGGGGGCGGGGGAGACCCAGTACTTC. Translated, it gives CATSDSKGAGETQYF. V usage is TRBV24-1 and J usage is TRBJ2-5; a possible D gene is TRBD1 (7 bases). CDR3 length: 15 residues. CDR1 is KGHDR and CDR2 is SFDVKD in the germline V gene. The V and J ends lost 2 bases and 5 bases respectively, with 14 bases between them.

The CDR3 DNA follows: TGTGCCACCAGCCCTAGGGGGGGTGGCCAGCCCCAGCATTTT. Translated, it gives CATSPRGGGQPQHF. This chain joins TRBV15 and TRBJ1-5; the D gene is possibly TRBD1 (6 bases). Trimming took 5 bases from V and 7 from J, leaving 15 bases between them. The CDR3 runs 14 residues. Germline CDR1 is LNHNV and CDR2 is YYDKDF (reference sequence). Variable domain in full (rest from reference TRBV15 and TRBJ1-5): DAMVIQNPRYQVTQFGKPVTLSCSQTLNHNVMYWYQQKSSQAPKLLFHYYDKDFNNEADTPDNFQSRRPNTSFCFLDIRSPGLGDTAMYLCATSPRGGGQPQHFGDGTRLSIL.

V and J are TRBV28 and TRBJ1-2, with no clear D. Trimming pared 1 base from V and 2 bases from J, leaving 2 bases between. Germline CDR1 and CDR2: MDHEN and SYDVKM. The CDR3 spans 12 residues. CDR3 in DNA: TGTGCCAGCAGTTTATTAAACTATGGCTACACCTTC. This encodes CASSLLNYGYTF.

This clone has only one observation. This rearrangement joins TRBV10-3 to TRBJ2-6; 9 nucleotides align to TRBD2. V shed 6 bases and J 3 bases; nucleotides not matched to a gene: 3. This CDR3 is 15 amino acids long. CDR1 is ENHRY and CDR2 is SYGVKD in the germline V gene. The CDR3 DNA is TGTGCCATCAGCCAACTAGCGGGTGGGGCCAACGTCCTGACTTTC. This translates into CAISQLAGGANVLTF.

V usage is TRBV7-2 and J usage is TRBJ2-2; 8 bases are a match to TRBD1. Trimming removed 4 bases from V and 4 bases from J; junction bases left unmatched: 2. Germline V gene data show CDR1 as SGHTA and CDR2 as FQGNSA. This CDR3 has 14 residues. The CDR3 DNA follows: TGTGCCAGCAGCTGGGACAGGCTCACCGGGGAGCTGTTTTTT. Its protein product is CASSWDRLTGELFF.